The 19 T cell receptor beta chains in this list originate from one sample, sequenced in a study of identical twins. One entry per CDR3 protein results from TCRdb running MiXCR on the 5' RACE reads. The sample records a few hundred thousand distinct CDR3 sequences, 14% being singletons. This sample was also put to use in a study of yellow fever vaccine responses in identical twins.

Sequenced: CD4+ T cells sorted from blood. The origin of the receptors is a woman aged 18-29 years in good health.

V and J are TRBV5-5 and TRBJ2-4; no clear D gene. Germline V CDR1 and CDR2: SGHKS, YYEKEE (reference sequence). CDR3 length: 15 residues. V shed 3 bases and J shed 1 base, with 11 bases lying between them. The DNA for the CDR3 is TGTGCCAGCAGCTCCCACGTGTCGGCCAAAAACATTCAGTACTTC. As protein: CASSSHVSAKNIQYF.

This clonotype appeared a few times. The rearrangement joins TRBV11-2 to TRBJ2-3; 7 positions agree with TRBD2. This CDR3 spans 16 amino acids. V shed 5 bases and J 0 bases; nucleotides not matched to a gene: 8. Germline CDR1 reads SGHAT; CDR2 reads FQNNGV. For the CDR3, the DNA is TGTGCCAGCAGCCCCGTTGGGCGGGGGAGCACAGATACGCAGTATTTT. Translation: CASSPVGRGSTDTQYF.

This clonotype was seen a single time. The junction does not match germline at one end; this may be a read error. The CDR3 spells CASSLLPPQGTQYF. For the CDR3, the DNA is TGCGCCAGCAGCTTGTTACCTCCCCAAGGGACCCAGTACTTC. The chain is built from TRBV5-1 and TRBJ2-5; no definite D call. The CDR3 consists of 14 residues. Germline lookup yields CDR1 SGHRS and CDR2 YFSETQ. The complete variable domain, with remaining parts taken from reference TRBV5-1 and TRBJ2-5, reads KAGVTQTPRYLIKTRGQQVTLSCSPISGHRSVSWYQQTPGQGLQFLFEYFSETQRNKGNFPGRFSGRQFSNSRSEMNVSTLELGDSALYLCASSLLPPQGTQYFGPGTRLLVL.

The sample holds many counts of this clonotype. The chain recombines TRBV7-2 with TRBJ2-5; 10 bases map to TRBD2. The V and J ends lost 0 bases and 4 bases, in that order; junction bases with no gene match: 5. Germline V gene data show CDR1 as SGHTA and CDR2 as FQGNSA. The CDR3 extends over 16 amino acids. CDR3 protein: CASSLAPSGRSETQYF. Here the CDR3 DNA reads TGTGCCAGCAGCTTAGCGCCTAGCGGGAGATCAGAGACCCAGTACTTC.

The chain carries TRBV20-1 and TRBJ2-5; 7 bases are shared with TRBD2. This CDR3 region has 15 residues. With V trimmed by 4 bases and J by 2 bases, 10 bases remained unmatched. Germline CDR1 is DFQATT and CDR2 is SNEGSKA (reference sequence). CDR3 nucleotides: TGCAGTGCTATTACTCTAGCGGTGAAACAAGAGACCCAGTACTTC. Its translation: CSAITLAVKQETQYF.

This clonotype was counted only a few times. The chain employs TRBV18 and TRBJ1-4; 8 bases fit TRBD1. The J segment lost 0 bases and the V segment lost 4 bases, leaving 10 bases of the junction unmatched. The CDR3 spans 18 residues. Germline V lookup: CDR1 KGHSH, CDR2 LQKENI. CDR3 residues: CASSRDVGQGSTNEKLFF. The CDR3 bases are TGTGCCAGCTCACGCGACGTCGGACAGGGATCAACTAATGAAAAACTGTTTTTT.

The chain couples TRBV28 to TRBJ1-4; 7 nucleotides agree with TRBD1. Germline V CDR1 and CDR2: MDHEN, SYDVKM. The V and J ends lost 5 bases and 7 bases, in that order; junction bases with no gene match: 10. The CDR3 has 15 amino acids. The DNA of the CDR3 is TGTGCCAGCAGTGAAAGGCAGGGGGTGTCTGAAAAACTGTTTTTT. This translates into CASSERQGVSEKLFF.

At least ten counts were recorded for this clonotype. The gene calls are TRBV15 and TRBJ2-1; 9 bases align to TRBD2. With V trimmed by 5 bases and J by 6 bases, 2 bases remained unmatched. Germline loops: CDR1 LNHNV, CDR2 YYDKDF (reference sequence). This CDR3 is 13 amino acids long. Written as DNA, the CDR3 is TGTGCCACCAGCGGACTAGCGAGCAATGAGCAGTTCTTC. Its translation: CATSGLASNEQFF.

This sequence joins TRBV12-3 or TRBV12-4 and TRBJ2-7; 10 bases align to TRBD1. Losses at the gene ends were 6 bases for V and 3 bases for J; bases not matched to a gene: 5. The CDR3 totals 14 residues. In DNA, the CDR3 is TGTGCCAGCAGAAGGGACAGGGGTGGCTACGAGCAGTACTTC. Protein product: CASRRDRGGYEQYF.

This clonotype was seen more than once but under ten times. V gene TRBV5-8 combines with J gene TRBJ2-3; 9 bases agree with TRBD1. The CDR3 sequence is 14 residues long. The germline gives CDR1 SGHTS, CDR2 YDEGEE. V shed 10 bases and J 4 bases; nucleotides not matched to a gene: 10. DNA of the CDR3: TGTGCCGGTAATACGGGACAGGGTGCAGATACGCAGTATTTT. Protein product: CAGNTGQGADTQYF.

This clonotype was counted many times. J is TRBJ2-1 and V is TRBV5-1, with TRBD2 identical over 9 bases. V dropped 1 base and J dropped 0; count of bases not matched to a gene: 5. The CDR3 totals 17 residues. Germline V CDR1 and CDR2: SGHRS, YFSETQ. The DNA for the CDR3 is TGCGCCAGCAGCTTGAGCGGGAGGCCCAGCTCCTACAATGAGCAGTTCTTC. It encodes CASSLSGRPSSYNEQFF.

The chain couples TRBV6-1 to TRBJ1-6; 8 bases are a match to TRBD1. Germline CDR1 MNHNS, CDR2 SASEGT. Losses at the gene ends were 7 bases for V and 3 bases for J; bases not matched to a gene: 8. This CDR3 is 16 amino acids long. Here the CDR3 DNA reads TGTGCCAGCACCTTAAGACAGGGGCTCTATAATTCACCCCTCCACTTT. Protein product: CASTLRQGLYNSPLHF.

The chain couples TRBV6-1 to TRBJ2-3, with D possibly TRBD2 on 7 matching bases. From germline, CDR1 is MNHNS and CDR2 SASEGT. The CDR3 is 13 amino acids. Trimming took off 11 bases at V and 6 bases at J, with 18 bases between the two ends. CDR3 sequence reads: CAGGGPRRDTQYF. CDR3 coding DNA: TGTGCCGGGGGGGGCCCTCGCCGCGATACGCAGTATTTT.

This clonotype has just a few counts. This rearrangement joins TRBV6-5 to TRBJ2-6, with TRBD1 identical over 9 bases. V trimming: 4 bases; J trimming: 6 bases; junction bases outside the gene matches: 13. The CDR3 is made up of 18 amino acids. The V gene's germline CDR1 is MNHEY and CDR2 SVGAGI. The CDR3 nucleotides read TGTGCCAGCAGTTCCCCTACCAACAGGGGGCTTGTGGCCAACGTCCTGACTTTC. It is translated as CASSSPTNRGLVANVLTF.

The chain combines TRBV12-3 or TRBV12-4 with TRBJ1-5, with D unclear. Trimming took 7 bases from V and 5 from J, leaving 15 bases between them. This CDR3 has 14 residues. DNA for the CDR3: TGTGCCAGCACGCGGGAGGAGGGCGATCAGCCCCAGCATTTT. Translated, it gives CASTREEGDQPQHF.

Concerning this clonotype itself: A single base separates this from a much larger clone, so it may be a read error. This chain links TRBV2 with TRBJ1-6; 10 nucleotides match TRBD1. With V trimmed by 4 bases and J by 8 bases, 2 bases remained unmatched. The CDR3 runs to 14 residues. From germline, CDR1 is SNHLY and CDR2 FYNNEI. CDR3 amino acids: CASSVGTGDSPLHF. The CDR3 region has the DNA TGTGCCAGCAGTGTTGGGACAGGGGATTCACCCCTCCACTTT. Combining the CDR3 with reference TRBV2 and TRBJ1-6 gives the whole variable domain EPEVTQTPSHQVTQMGQEVILRCVPISNHLYFYWYRQILGQKVEFLVSFYNNEISEKSEIFDDQFSVERPDGSNFTLKIRSTKLEDSAMYFCASSVGTGDSPLHFGNGTRLTVT.

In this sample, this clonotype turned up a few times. The CDR3 spells CSVEDLPEITDTQYF. The CDR3 DNA reads TGCAGCGTTGAAGATCTTCCTGAAATCACAGATACGCAGTATTTT. The chain has TRBV29-1 and TRBJ2-3, with no clear D. The V end lost 0 bases, the J end lost 2 bases, and 12 bases lay between the germline ends. The CDR3 spans 15 residues. CDR1 and CDR2 (germline): SQVTM, ANQGSEA.

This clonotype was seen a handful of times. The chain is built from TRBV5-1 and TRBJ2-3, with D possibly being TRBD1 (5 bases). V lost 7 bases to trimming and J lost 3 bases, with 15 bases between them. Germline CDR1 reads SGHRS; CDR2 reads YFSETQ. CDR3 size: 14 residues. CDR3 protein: CASRQFGSTDTQYF. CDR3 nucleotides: TGCGCCAGCCGACAGTTTGGTTCAACAGATACGCAGTATTTT.

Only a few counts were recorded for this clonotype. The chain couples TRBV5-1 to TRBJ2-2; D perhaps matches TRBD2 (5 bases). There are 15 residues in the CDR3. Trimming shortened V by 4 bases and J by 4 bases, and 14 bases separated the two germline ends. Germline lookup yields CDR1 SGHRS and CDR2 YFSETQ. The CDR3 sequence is CASSDLAGRTGELFF. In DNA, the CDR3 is TGCGCCAGCAGCGACCTAGCCGGGCGCACCGGGGAGCTGTTTTTT.